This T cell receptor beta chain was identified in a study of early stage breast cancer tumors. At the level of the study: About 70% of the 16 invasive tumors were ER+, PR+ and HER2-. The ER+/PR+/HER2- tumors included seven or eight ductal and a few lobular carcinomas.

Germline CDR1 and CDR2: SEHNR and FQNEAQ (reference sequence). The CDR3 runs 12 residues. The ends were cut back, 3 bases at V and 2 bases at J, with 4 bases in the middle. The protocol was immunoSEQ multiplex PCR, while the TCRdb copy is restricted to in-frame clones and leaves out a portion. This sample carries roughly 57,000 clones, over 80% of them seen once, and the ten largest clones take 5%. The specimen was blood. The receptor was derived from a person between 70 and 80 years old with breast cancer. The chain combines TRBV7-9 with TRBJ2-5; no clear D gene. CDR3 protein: CASSFEQETQYF. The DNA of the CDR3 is TGTGCCAGCAGCTTTGAGCAAGAGACCCAGTACTTC. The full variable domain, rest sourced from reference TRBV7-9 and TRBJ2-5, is DTGVSQNPRHKITKRGQNVTFRCDPISEHNRLYWYRQTLGQGPEFLTYFQNEAQLEKSRLLSDRFSAERPKGSFSTLEIQRTEQGDSAMYLCASSFEQETQYFGPGTRLLVL.